This T cell receptor (beta chain) was documented in a study of regulatory T cells in long-lasting Graves disease. The CDR3 totals 14 residues. Trimming cost V 5 bases and J 9 bases; bases outside gene matches: 9. Germline CDR1 and CDR2: SGHNT and YENEEA. Study-wide results and caveats: Whereas new patients shared 1,000 or so public clonotypes, persistent patients shared more, at approximately 2,500. Favored usage of TRBV28, TRBJ1-2 and TRBJ2-5 was recorded in persistent disease.

In its sample, this clonotype was seen many times. What it binds is not known. Time point specified: newly diagnosed GD, antithyroid drugs for less than 3 months. Preparation of the TCR library used RNA extracted from PBMCs. Arm-PCR of CDR3 regions with iRepertoire HTBI primers generated TCR beta libraries. MiXCR was run by TCRdb on the multiplex PCR reads, yielding one entry per CDR3 protein. The sample includes approximately 310,000 distinct CDR3 sequences, about 18% of them seen just once. The sample consisted of peripheral blood mononuclear cells (PBMCs), taken at new diagnosis, from a patient treated with antithyroid drugs. The V gene is TRBV11-3, the J gene TRBJ2-1; 8 bases map to TRBD2. This TCR derives from a female donor with Graves disease. The CDR3 coding sequence is TGTGCCAGCAGCCCACGACGACTAGCGAGTGAGCAGTTCTTC. Residues: CASSPRRLASEQFF.